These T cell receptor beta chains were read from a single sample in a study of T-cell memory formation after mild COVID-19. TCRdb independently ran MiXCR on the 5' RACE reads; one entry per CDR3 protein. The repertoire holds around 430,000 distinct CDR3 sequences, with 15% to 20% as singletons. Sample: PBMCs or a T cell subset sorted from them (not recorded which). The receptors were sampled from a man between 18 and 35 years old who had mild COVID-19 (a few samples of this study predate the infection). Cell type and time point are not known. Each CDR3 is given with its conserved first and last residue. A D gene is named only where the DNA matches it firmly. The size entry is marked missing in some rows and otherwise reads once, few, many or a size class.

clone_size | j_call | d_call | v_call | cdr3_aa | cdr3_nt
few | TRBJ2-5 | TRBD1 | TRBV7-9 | CASSETGGEETQYF | TGTGCCAGCAGCGAAACAGGGGGCGAAGAGACCCAGTACTTC
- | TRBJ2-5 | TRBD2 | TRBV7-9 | CASSFGTSLRETQYF | TGTGCCAGCAGCTTCGGGACTAGCTTGAGAGAGACCCAGTACTTC
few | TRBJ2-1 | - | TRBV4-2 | CASSQEHGGRLVRGQFF | TGTGCCAGCAGCCAAGAGCACGGGGGCCGATTAGTACGCGGGCAGTTCTTC
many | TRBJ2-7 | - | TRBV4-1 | CASSQGTITYEQYF | TGCGCCAGCAGCCAAGGGACAATCACCTACGAGCAGTACTTC
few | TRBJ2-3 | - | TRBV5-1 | CASNRGRSRDTQYF | TGCGCCAGCAACCGAGGGAGGAGCAGGGATACGCAGTATTTT
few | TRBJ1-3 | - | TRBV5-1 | CASSIAGTMSSGNTIYF | TGCGCCAGCAGCATCGCCGGGACGATGAGCTCTGGAAACACCATATATTTT
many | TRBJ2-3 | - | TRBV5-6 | CASSLNILDTQYF | TGTGCCAGCAGCTTGAACATTCTTGATACGCAGTATTTT
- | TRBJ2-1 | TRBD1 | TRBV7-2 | CASSPATGGVEFF | TGTGCCAGCAGCCCAGCGACAGGGGGTGTGGAGTTCTTC
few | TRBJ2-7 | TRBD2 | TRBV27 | CASSSAGTTSYEQYF | TGTGCCAGCAGTTCAGCCGGGACTACCTCCTACGAGCAGTACTTC
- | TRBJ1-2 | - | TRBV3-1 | CASSQATGDYTF | TGTGCCAGCAGCCAAGCCACGGGGGACTACACCTTC
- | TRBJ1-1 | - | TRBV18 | CASSPAGHTEAFF | TGTGCCAGCTCCCCTGCAGGACACACTGAAGCTTTCTTT
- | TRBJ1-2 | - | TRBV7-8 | CASSLEGRLLAGGYTF | TGTGCCAGCAGCTTAGAAGGTCGCCTACTGGCGGGTGGCTACACCTTC
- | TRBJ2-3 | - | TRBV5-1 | CASSLTSKDTQYF | TGCGCCAGCAGCTTGACTAGCAAAGATACGCAGTATTTT
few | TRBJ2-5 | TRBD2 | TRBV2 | CASSVPLGLGVETQYF | TGTGCCAGCAGTGTCCCCCTCGGACTAGGGGTAGAGACCCAGTACTTC
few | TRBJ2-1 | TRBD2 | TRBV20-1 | CSARRLAGLLGEQFF | TGCAGTGCTAGGAGACTAGCGGGGTTGCTGGGGGAGCAGTTCTTC
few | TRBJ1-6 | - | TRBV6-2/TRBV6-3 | CASTGARHTLHF | TGTGCCAGCACCGGGGCCCGGCATACCCTCCACTTT
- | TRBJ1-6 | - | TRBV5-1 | CASSWRDGLGNSPLHF | TGCGCCAGCAGCTGGCGGGACGGACTCGGCAATTCACCCCTCCACTTT
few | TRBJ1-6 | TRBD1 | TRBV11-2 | CASSLGGQGFSDSLHF | TGTGCCAGCAGCTTAGGGGGACAGGGGTTCTCGGATTCCCTCCACTTT
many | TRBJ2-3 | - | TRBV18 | CASSPRNTDTQYF | TGTGCCAGCTCACCACGTAACACAGATACGCAGTATTTT
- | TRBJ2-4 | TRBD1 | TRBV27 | CASSPSPQGAKNIQYF | TGTGCCAGCAGTCCGTCACCACAGGGGGCCAAAAACATTCAGTACTTC
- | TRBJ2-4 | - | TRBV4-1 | CASSQEGNSLGIQYF | TGCGCCAGCAGCCAAGAGGGGAACAGTTTGGGTATTCAGTACTTC
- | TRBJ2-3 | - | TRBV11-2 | CASSLDRLQDGTDTQYF | TGTGCCAGCAGCTTAGATAGATTACAGGATGGGACAGATACGCAGTATTTT
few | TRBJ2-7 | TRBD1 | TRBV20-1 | CSAKGTAYEQYF | TGCAGTGCAAAGGGGACAGCCTACGAGCAGTACTTC
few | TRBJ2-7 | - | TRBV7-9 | CASSQGPSDEQYF | TGTGCCAGCAGTCAGGGACCTTCGGACGAGCAGTACTTC
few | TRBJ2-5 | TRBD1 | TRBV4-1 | CASSRPAGTGGEETQYF | TGCGCCAGCAGCCGACCTGCCGGGACAGGGGGCGAAGAGACCCAGTACTTC
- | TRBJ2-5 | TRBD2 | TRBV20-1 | CSVRDLAGAYQETQYF | TGCAGTGTTAGAGACCTAGCGGGGGCGTACCAAGAGACCCAGTACTTC
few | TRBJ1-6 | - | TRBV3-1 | CASSQEGRTGSPLHF | TGTGCCAGCAGCCAAGAGGGCAGGACTGGTTCACCCCTCCACTTT
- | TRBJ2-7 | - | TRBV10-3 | CAIKWGGEQYF | TGTGCCATCAAATGGGGAGGCGAGCAGTACTTC
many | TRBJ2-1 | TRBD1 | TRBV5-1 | CASTEQGSYNEQFF | TGTGCCAGCACCGAACAGGGGTCCTACAATGAGCAGTTCTTC